These 27 T cell receptor beta chains share one sample of origin, sequenced in a study of T cells in Graves' hyperthyroidism and ophthalmopathy. RNA transcripts were the template for amplifying TCR beta CDR3 regions. HTBI primers were the set used in a first-round RT-PCR of the TCR CDR3. TCRdb re-analysed the multiplex PCR reads in MiXCR, keeping a single row per CDR3 protein. The sample includes 490,000 or so distinct CDR3 sequences, 46% of them seen just once. The source material was peripheral blood or thyroid tissue (not recorded which). These receptors all come from an adult woman with Graves' disease, either hyperthyroidism or ophthalmopathy (not recorded which).

V and J are TRBV7-2 and TRBJ1-5, with D tentatively TRBD1 (5 bases). The CDR3 loop spans 13 amino acids. CDR1 and CDR2 (germline): SGHTA, FQGNSA. Trimming stripped 1 base from V and 11 bases from J, with 12 bases between. CDR3 nucleotide sequence: TGTGCCAGCAGCTTAGAGCTAGCGGGGGCCCAGCATTTT. This encodes CASSLELAGAQHF.

This clonotype was observed at least ten times. V gene TRBV10-2 combines with J gene TRBJ2-7; D gene ambiguous. The CDR3 consists of 16 residues. V was shortened by 0 bases and J by 1 base, with 13 bases between the two germline ends. Germline V lookup: CDR1 WSHSY, CDR2 SAAADI. The CDR3 DNA is TGCGCCAGCAGTGAGTCGATCATGAGGCCGTCCTACGAGCAGTACTTC. This sequence encodes CASSESIMRPSYEQYF.

This clonotype came up many times. The chain recombines TRBV2 with TRBJ2-2, with TRBD2 as a possible D gene (6 bases). The CDR3 is 14 residues long. Germline V gene data show CDR1 as SNHLY and CDR2 as FYNNEI. The germline V and J ends were trimmed by 7 bases and 0 bases, with 9 bases remaining between them. The CDR3 reads CASKRTTNTGELFF. CDR3 DNA: TGTGCCAGCAAAAGGACTACGAACACCGGGGAGCTGTTTTTT.

The chain couples TRBV20-1 to TRBJ2-2; D might be TRBD1 (6 bases). The CDR3 has 13 residues. Germline V CDR1 and CDR2: DFQATT, SNEGSKA (reference sequence). The ends were cut back, 2 bases at V and 4 bases at J, with 8 bases in the middle. The CDR3 is CSARWDITGELFF. CDR3 nucleotides: TGCAGTGCTAGATGGGACATCACCGGGGAGCTGTTTTTT.

The gene calls are TRBV7-2 and TRBJ2-5; tentatively, D is TRBD2 (5 bases). TRBJ2-1 explains the end of the DNA better; the J call may be wrong. Per the germline V gene, CDR1 is SGHTA and CDR2 is FQGNSA. The CDR3 runs to 13 residues. This CDR3 reads CASSWARAAEQFF. The CDR3 DNA reads TGTGCCAGCAGCTGGGCCCGAGCGGCGGAGCAGTTCTTC.

The chain is built from TRBV11-2 and TRBJ2-5; 7 bases fit TRBD1. The CDR3 is 15 amino acids. The trim removed 6 bases at V and 2 bases at J, leaving 9 bases unmatched. Germline loops: CDR1 SGHAT, CDR2 FQNNGV. CDR3 nucleotide sequence: TGTGCCAGCAGGCCCCGGGACAGCCCACAAGAGACCCAGTACTTC. It translates to CASRPRDSPQETQYF.

This clonotype has a handful of counts. The chain recombines TRBV5-1 with TRBJ1-3, with 7 nucleotides matching TRBD1. CDR1 and CDR2 from the germline V gene are SGHRS and YFSETQ. The CDR3 totals 16 residues. Trimming took 7 bases from V and 1 from J; bases not matched to a gene: 11. The CDR3 reads CASATGAARSGNTIYF. The CDR3 nucleotides are TGCGCCAGCGCAACAGGGGCAGCCAGATCTGGAAACACCATATATTTT.

J is TRBJ1-2 and V is TRBV7-2; D may be TRBD1 (6 bases). The CDR3 is made up of 13 amino acids. V was clipped by 7 bases and J by 4 bases, with 13 bases between them. Germline assignment: CDR1 SGHTA and CDR2 FQGNSA. CDR3 in amino acids: CASTEGQPYGYTF. CDR3 DNA sequence: TGTGCCAGCACCGAGGGACAACCCTATGGCTACACCTTC.

Details on this clonotype: This may come from a read error, since a much larger clone is one base off. The gene calls are TRBV7-9 and TRBJ2-5; 9 bases align to TRBD1. The CDR3 runs to 15 residues. Germline CDR1 SEHNR, CDR2 FQNEAQ (reference sequence). V was clipped by 5 bases and J by 4 bases; unmatched bases: 8. The DNA for the CDR3 is TGTGCCAGCAGCCACCGGGACAGGGTAGGAGAGACCCAGTACTTC. Translated, it gives CASSHRDRVGETQYF. Variable domain in full (rest from reference TRBV7-9 and TRBJ2-5): DTGVSQNPRHKITKRGQNVTFRCDPISEHNRLYWYRQTLGQGPEFLTYFQNEAQLEKSRLLSDRFSAERPKGSFSTLEIQRTEQGDSAMYLCASSHRDRVGETQYFGPGTRLLVL.

This chain joins TRBV7-9 and TRBJ1-5, with 7 bases fitting TRBD1. Germline V lookup: CDR1 SEHNR, CDR2 FQNEAQ (reference sequence). J was trimmed by 5 bases and V by 5 bases; bases with no gene match: 6. CDR3 length: 14 amino acids. The CDR3 reads CASSHRDRYQPQHF. The CDR3 nucleotides are TGTGCCAGCAGCCACCGGGACAGATATCAGCCCCAGCATTTT.

This clonotype appeared a few times. A read error may be the cause here, since a much bigger clone is one base away. The chain recombines TRBV20-1 with TRBJ1-5; 10 nucleotides line up with TRBD1. Per the germline V gene, CDR1 is DFQATT and CDR2 is SNEGSKA (reference sequence). The CDR3 extends over 19 amino acids. The CDR3 coding sequence is TGCAGTGCTGTCGTTGACAGGGGGCGAATGTTTGATAGCAATCAGTCCCAGCATTTT. This codes for CSAVVDRGRMFDSNQSQHF.

Points on this clonotype: With a much larger clone just one base away, this may be a read error. V is TRBV20-1 and J is TRBJ1-1; D is ambiguous. The length of the CDR3 is 11 residues. V gave up 3 bases and J gave up 1 base, with 3 bases separating them. CDR1 is DFQATT and CDR2 is SNEGSKA in the germline V gene (reference sequence). The CDR3 coding sequence is TGCAGTGCTAGGAAGAACACTGAAGCTTTCTTT. This encodes CSARKNTEAFF.

This clonotype was seen just once. V and J are TRBV11-2 and TRBJ1-3, with TRBD1 as a possible D gene (6 bases). V shed 2 bases and J shed 0 bases, with 8 bases lying between them. Per the germline V gene, CDR1 is SGHAT and CDR2 is FQNNGV. The CDR3 extends over 15 amino acids. The CDR3 DNA reads TGTGCCAGCAGCTTACGGGGGCTCTCTGGAAACACCATATATTTT. It codes for CASSLRGLSGNTIYF.

V and J are TRBV10-3 and TRBJ1-1; D gene unclear. The CDR3 extends over 15 amino acids. Germline values: CDR1 ENHRY, CDR2 SYGVKD. Trimming shortened V by 4 bases and J by 7 bases, and 19 bases separated the two germline ends. DNA for the CDR3: TGTGCCATCAGTGCAGAGGTAAGGAACACTATTGAAGCTTTCTTT. Its protein is CAISAEVRNTIEAFF.

The V and J genes are TRBV7-7 and TRBJ2-7, with D unresolved. The CDR3 totals 13 residues. The V end was cut by 5 bases, the J end by 4 bases, with 12 bases between. Germline V CDR1 and CDR2: SSHAT, FNYEAQ (reference sequence). CDR3 loop: CASSGGNTYEQYF. The CDR3 nucleotides read TGTGCCAGCAGCGGTGGAAATACTTACGAGCAGTACTTC.

The CDR3 is CASSARRAGMNTEAFF. DNA of the CDR3: TGTGCCAGCAGCGCACGGCGTGCCGGCATGAACACTGAAGCTTTCTTT. The rearrangement joins TRBV7-3 to TRBJ1-1, with D uncertain. Germline assignment: CDR1 SGHTA and CDR2 FQGTGA. Trimming cost V 5 bases and J 0 bases, with 16 bases left between them. The CDR3 sequence is 16 residues long.

This clonotype has a handful of counts. V gene TRBV2 combines with J gene TRBJ2-2; 11 positions match TRBD2. The J segment lost 9 bases and the V segment lost 6 bases, leaving 9 bases of the junction unmatched. The CDR3 consists of 15 residues. Per the germline V gene, CDR1 is SNHLY and CDR2 is FYNNEI. CDR3 coding DNA: TGTGCCAGCAGGACAGGGACTAGCGGAGCCCGGGAGCTGTTTTTT. It yields the protein CASRTGTSGARELFF.

The J gene is TRBJ2-2, the V gene TRBV7-2, with 8 positions matching TRBD1. Germline CDR1 reads SGHTA; CDR2 reads FQGNSA. This CDR3 region has 15 residues. The V gene end was trimmed by 6 bases and the J gene end by 0 bases; junction bases not matched to a gene: 3. The CDR3 region has the DNA TGTGCCAGCAGTCAACAGGGGGCGAACACCGGGGAGCTGTTTTTT. It encodes CASSQQGANTGELFF. Filled out from reference TRBV7-2 and TRBJ2-2, the complete variable domain reads GAGVSQSPSNKVTEKGKDVELRCDPISGHTALYWYRQSLGQGLEFLIYFQGNSAPDKSGLPSDRFSAERTGGSVSTLTIQRTQQEDSAVYLCASSQQGANTGELFFGEGSRLTVL.

This clonotype has a handful of counts. V and J are TRBV19 and TRBJ2-2; D is perhaps TRBD1 (6 bases). The germline V gene has CDR1 LNHDA and CDR2 SQIVND (reference sequence). CDR3 size: 12 residues. Trimming took off 10 bases at V and 8 bases at J, with 14 bases between the two ends. The CDR3 region is CATRTGTGELFF. The CDR3 DNA reads as TGTGCCACCCGAACCGGGACAGGGGAGCTGTTTTTT.

V and J are TRBV12-3 or TRBV12-4 and TRBJ1-6, with TRBD1 matching over 9 bases. The V segment lost 6 bases and the J segment 10 bases; nucleotides outside the gene matches: 10. The CDR3 is 15 residues long. CDR3 protein: CASSTDRTGVSPLHF. The CDR3 nucleotides are TGTGCCAGCAGCACAGACCGGACAGGGGTGTCACCCCTCCACTTT.

Notes on this clonotype: One junction end does not reproduce the germline sequence, and a read error may be involved. The genes are TRBV10-2 and TRBJ1-1, with a possible D match to TRBD1 (6 bases). The length of the CDR3 is 12 residues. Germline CDR1 reads WSHSY; CDR2 reads SAAADI. The CDR3 spells CASTGMNAEAFF. CDR3 DNA: TGCGCCAGTACAGGGATGAACGCTGAAGCTTTCTTT.

The V gene is TRBV20-1, the J gene TRBJ1-5, with TRBD1 identical over 7 bases. There are 13 residues in the CDR3. The germline V gene encodes CDR1 DFQATT and CDR2 SNEGSKA (reference sequence). V gave up 5 bases and J gave up 5 bases; unmatched junction bases: 6. The DNA of the CDR3 is TGCAGTGCTCGACAGGGTCGGGATCAGCCCCAGCATTTT. Protein sequence: CSARQGRDQPQHF.

This clonotype has ten or more counts. The CDR3 is CSASTVQTQYF. As DNA, the CDR3 is TGCAGTGCTAGTACAGTACAGACCCAGTACTTC. The chain links TRBV20-1 to TRBJ2-5, with no clear D. Germline V gene lookup returns CDR1 DFQATT and CDR2 SNEGSKA (reference sequence). The CDR3 contains 11 residues. Trimming pared 3 bases from V and 6 bases from J, leaving 8 bases between.

This clonotype has at least ten counts. The chain recombines TRBV14 with TRBJ1-2; no firm D call. The V gene lost 0 bases and the J gene lost 6 bases, with 14 bases spanning the gap. Germline V gives CDR1 SGHDN, CDR2 FVKESK. The CDR3 has 15 amino acids. The CDR3 sequence: CASSQDETNPDGYTF. CDR3 nucleotides: TGTGCCAGCAGCCAAGATGAGACAAATCCGGATGGCTACACCTTC.

The chain carries TRBV29-1 and TRBJ1-2; TRBD1 aligns across 7 bases. V was pared by 4 bases and J by 3 bases, with 14 bases of the junction left unmatched. Looked up from germline, CDR1 is SQVTM and CDR2 is ANQGSEA. This CDR3 region has 16 residues. CDR3 residues: CSVAGLRDRDHYGYTF. CDR3 bases: TGCAGCGTTGCGGGGTTGCGGGACAGAGATCACTATGGCTACACCTTC.

This clonotype turned up a few times. V gene TRBV2 combines with J gene TRBJ2-5; TRBD2 matches at 16 bases. V gave up 8 bases and J gave up 2 bases; unmatched junction bases: 2. The length of the CDR3 is 15 residues. The germline CDR1 and CDR2 sequences are SNHLY and FYNNEI. The CDR3 loop is CASRGLAGGQETQYF. CDR3 nucleotides: TGTGCCAGCCGGGGACTAGCGGGAGGGCAAGAGACCCAGTACTTC.

The sample holds many counts of this clonotype. V usage is TRBV7-2 and J usage is TRBJ2-7; weak D call: TRBD2 (6 bases). The CDR3 length is 14 residues. The V end was cut by 0 bases, the J end by 3 bases, with 9 bases between. The germline gives CDR1 SGHTA, CDR2 FQGNSA. The CDR3 loop reads CASSLAWGDYEQYF. CDR3 DNA sequence: TGTGCCAGCAGCTTAGCTTGGGGGGACTACGAGCAGTACTTC.